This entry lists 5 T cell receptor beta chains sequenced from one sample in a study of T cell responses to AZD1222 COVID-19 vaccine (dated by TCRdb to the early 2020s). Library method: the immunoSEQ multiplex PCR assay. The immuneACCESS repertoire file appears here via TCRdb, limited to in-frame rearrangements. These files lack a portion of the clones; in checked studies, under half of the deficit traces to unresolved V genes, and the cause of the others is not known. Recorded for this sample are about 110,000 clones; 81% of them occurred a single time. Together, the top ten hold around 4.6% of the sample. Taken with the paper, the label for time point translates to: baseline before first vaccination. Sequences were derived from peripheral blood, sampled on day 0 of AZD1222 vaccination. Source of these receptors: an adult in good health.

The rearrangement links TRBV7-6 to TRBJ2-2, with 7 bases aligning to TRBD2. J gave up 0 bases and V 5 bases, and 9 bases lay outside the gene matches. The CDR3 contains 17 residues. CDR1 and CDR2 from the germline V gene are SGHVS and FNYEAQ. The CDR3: CASSKNRLAANTGELFF. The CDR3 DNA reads TGTGCCAGCAGCAAAAACCGGCTAGCGGCGAACACCGGGGAGCTGTTTTTT.

The CDR3 DNA reads TGTGCCAGCAGCTTAACGTCTAGCGGGGGCTACGAGCAGTACTTC. It encodes CASSLTSSGGYEQYF. The rearrangement uses TRBV7-3 and TRBJ2-7; 10 bases map to TRBD2. With 0 bases clipped from V and 3 bases from J, the junction kept 2 bases outside the gene matches. Germline V gene sequence: CDR1 SGHTA, CDR2 FQGTGA. The CDR3 spans 15 residues.

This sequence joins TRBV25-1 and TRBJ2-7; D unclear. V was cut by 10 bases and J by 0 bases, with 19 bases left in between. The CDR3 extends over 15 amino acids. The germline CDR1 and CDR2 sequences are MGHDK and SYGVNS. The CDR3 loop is CATEVGPESSYEQYF. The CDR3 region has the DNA TGTGCCACCGAAGTTGGACCCGAGAGCTCCTACGAGCAGTACTTC.

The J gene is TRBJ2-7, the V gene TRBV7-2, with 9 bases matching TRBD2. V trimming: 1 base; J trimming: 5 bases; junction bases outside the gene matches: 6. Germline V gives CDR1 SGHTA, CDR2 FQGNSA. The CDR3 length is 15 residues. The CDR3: CASSLELSGRHEQYF. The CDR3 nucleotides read TGTGCCAGCAGCTTAGAATTAAGCGGGAGGCACGAGCAGTACTTC.

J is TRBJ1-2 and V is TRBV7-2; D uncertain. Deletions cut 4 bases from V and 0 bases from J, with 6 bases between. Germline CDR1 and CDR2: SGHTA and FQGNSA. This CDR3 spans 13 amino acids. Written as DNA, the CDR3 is TGTGCCAGCAGCTCGCAAACTAACTATGGCTACACCTTC. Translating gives CASSSQTNYGYTF.